This T cell receptor beta chain was sequenced in a study of pediatric ulcerative colitis. This clone has a handful of counts. Its specificity is unknown. TCRdb's table, derived via immunoSEQ multiplex PCR, lists solely in-frame clones and lacks some. This sample has more than 45,000 clones; 85% to 90% occur once, and the top ten carry about 1.5%. Study-level results: Total lymphocyte DNA, not sorted subsets, was the template. Clonal expansions reduced rectal repertoire diversity in acute severe colitis.

Trimming shortened V by 6 bases and J by 5 bases, and 10 bases separated the two germline ends. Germline CDR1 and CDR2: SGHTA and FQGNSA. The CDR3 consists of 12 residues. The source of this sequence is a boy aged 10-17 years who was a control in a study of pediatric ulcerative colitis. The V gene is TRBV7-2, the J gene TRBJ1-2; D remains ambiguous. Material: blood. The CDR3 region is CASSYAGYGYTF. The CDR3 nucleotides are TGTGCCAGCAGTTATGCAGGATATGGCTACACCTTC.